This T cell receptor (beta chain) comes out of a study of graft-versus-host responses after intestinal transplantation. In the study overall: Anti-thymocyte globulin induction preceded two to three years of tacrolimus and steroid maintenance in all recipients. The study's findings and limits: GvH clones appeared in recipient marrow, some first in ileum or blood. Allografts from individuals with graft-donor T cell macrochimerism displayed high graft-versus-host to host-versus-graft clonal ratios. There was an association between peak levels of circulating GvH clones and early post-transplant HvG declines.

The CDR3 length is 14 residues. V dropped 4 bases and J dropped 0 bases, with 7 bases sitting between them. Germline CDR1 SGHRS, CDR2 YFSETQ. As for this clone: Its antigen is not identified.

Measured with immunoSEQ multiplex PCR; TCRdb has only the in-frame clones, and not every one. Among 85,000 to 100,000 clones listed, 86% were seen once. The sequencing used PBMCs, collected 255 days after intestinal transplant. The rearrangement links TRBV5-1 to TRBJ2-2; no definite D call. The source of this sequence is a human patient who received an intestinal transplant, so some T cells may come from the graft donor. The CDR3 region has the DNA TGCGCCAGCAGCCGCACCTCGAACACCGGGGAGCTGTTTTTT. Encoded protein: CASSRTSNTGELFF. Supplemented by reference TRBV5-1 and TRBJ2-2, the full variable domain reads KAGVTQTPRYLIKTRGQQVTLSCSPISGHRSVSWYQQTPGQGLQFLFEYFSETQRNKGNFPGRFSGRQFSNSRSEMNVSTLELGDSALYLCASSRTSNTGELFFGEGSRLTVL.